This TCR beta chain is from a study of T cell repertoires and HLA-DP antigens. A word on this clone: Its specificity is not known.

Produced via immunoSEQ multiplex PCR; TCRdb's table is partial and in-frame only. The table shows about 110,000 clones, with 85% to 95% occurring only once. Sequenced input: CD4+ T cells from PBMCs. This TCR derives from a woman between 18 and 30 years old in good health and CMV-seronegative.

The CDR3 bases are TGTGCCAGCAGCGAGACTGGAAACACCATATATTTT. Its protein product is CASSETGNTIYF. V usage is TRBV9 and J usage is TRBJ1-3; unclear D gene. V was shortened by 3 bases and J by 2 bases, with 3 bases between the two germline ends. The CDR3 runs to 12 residues. Germline V gives CDR1 SGDLS, CDR2 YYNGEE.